The rows below give T cell receptor beta chains drawn from one sample of a study of blood T cell repertoires in COVID-19. Assay: immunoSEQ multiplex PCR; the TCRdb copy retains only in-frame clones and omits some. The profile shows 15,000 to 20,000 clones, roughly four fifths of them singletons. Sequencing was performed on peripheral blood. The receptor source for this set is a man aged 35-49 years with active or convalescent COVID-19. Each CDR3 is given without its conserved first and last residue. The order of the fields is V gene, D gene, J gene, CDR3 length, CDR3 protein. D genes are given only for firm matches.

TRBV10-3	TRBD1	TRBJ1-1	12	AIRGQGTGSEAF
TRBV6-6	.	TRBJ2-5	9	ASLYQETQY
TRBV12-5	TRBD2	TRBJ2-7	12	ASAKSGGGEEQY
TRBV2	.	TRBJ1-5	11	ASWTDSNQPQH
TRBV19	TRBD2	TRBJ2-3	14	ASSTPGGALGDTQY
TRBV7-9	TRBD1	TRBJ1-5	14	ASSLAGQGKGQPQH
TRBV7-9	TRBD1	TRBJ2-7	13	ASSKRQGSLGEQY
TRBV12-3/TRBV12-4	.	TRBJ1-6	10	ASRAGDSPLH
TRBV29-1	.	TRBJ1-1	9	SVSSNTEAF
TRBV7-2	.	TRBJ1-1	14	ASSLAGGTLNTEAF
TRBV18	.	TRBJ1-5	14	ASSGAPPDGNQPQH
TRBV18	.	TRBJ1-4	13	ASSPRSGFDEKLF
TRBV4-1	TRBD1	TRBJ1-1	14	ASSHGLGTANTEAF
TRBV5-5	TRBD1	TRBJ1-6	12	ASSPTGDDSPLH
TRBV10-3	TRBD1	TRBJ1-3	13	AISEAGGNLNTIY
TRBV6-5	TRBD1	TRBJ1-3	12	ASSLTGSGNTIY
TRBV5-1	.	TRBJ1-2	11	ASSLYEGGGYT
TRBV5-4	.	TRBJ2-7	14	ASSFGGDSNVYEQY
TRBV4-1	.	TRBJ2-1	14	ASSQEGRTDYNEQF
TRBV9	TRBD1	TRBJ2-4	13	ASSIGWDRENIQY
TRBV10-3	TRBD1	TRBJ2-7	13	AISEPGQGVYEQY
TRBV30	.	TRBJ1-2	12	AWSPNRVNYGYT
TRBV11-2	TRBD2	TRBJ2-3	16	ASSRKSSGSGGTDTQY
TRBV6-5	TRBD1	TRBJ1-5	13	ASSQRQGSNQPQH
TRBV5-8	TRBD1	TRBJ1-2	14	ASTRDRGGINYGYT
TRBV19	TRBD1	TRBJ1-2	14	ASSIPRDRLNYGYT